This passage covers 9 T cell receptor beta chains from one sample sequenced in a study of identical twins. TCRdb recomputed calls from the 5' RACE reads with MiXCR, one row per CDR3 protein. This sample yields 240,000 or so distinct CDR3 sequences, of which roughly 13% are seen a single time; roughly 3.7% belongs to the top ten. This sample also appeared in a second study, on yellow fever vaccine responses in identical twins.

The sequencing sample was made of memory (CD45RO+) T cells sorted from blood. Source of these receptors: a woman younger than 35 in good health.

In its sample, this clonotype was seen a few times. V usage is TRBV20-1 and J usage is TRBJ2-1, with 11 nucleotides matching TRBD1. Germline V lookup: CDR1 DFQATT, CDR2 SNEGSKA (reference sequence). Trimming at V came to 3 bases and at J to 9 bases, leaving 7 bases not matched to a gene. The CDR3 covers 14 residues. DNA for the CDR3: TGCAGTGCTAGCAGGGACAGGGGGTTTGGTGAGCAGTTCTTC. Translating it yields CSASRDRGFGEQFF.

The V and J genes are TRBV20-1 and TRBJ2-1; D is perhaps TRBD1 or TRBD2 (5 bases each). In germline, CDR1 is DFQATT, CDR2 SNEGSKA (reference sequence). CDR3 size: 15 residues. Trimming pared 0 bases from V and 10 bases from J, leaving 19 bases between. The CDR3 here is CSARDSDLGEREQFF. For the CDR3, the DNA is TGCAGTGCTAGAGATTCCGACCTAGGGGAGCGGGAGCAGTTCTTC.

The chain joins TRBV7-3 to TRBJ1-2; D is ambiguous. Per germline, CDR1 SGHTA and CDR2 FQGTGA. V lost 1 base to trimming and J lost 4 bases, with 7 bases between them. The CDR3 loop spans 13 amino acids. CDR3 in amino acids: CASSLNPSYGYTF. CDR3 bases: TGTGCCAGCAGCTTAAATCCCTCCTATGGCTACACCTTC. Supplemented by reference TRBV7-3 and TRBJ1-2, the full variable domain reads GAGVSQTPSNKVTEKGKYVELRCDPISGHTALYWYRQSLGQGPEFLIYFQGTGAADDSGLPNDRFFAVRPEGSVSTLKIQRTERGDSAVYLCASSLNPSYGYTFGSGTRLTVV.

This clonotype was observed a handful of times. The rearrangement links TRBV27 to TRBJ2-7; D unresolved. Germline values: CDR1 MNHEY, CDR2 SMNVEV (reference sequence). Trimming removed 5 bases from V and 3 bases from J, with 11 bases in between. The CDR3 extends over 13 amino acids. The CDR3 loop reads CASSLSTLYEQYF. In DNA, the CDR3 is TGTGCCAGCAGTCTTTCGACCCTCTACGAGCAGTACTTC.

The J gene is TRBJ2-5, the V gene TRBV11-1, with TRBD1 as a possible D gene (5 bases). The CDR3 runs 18 residues. Germline-derived CDR1 and CDR2 are SGHAT and FQDESV (reference sequence). With 4 bases removed from V and 2 bases from J, the gap between germline ends came to 23 bases. The CDR3 spells CASSWRRAFEDPQETQYF. CDR3 nucleotides: TGTGCCAGCAGCTGGCGCAGGGCTTTTGAAGATCCTCAAGAGACCCAGTACTTC. Supplemented by reference TRBV11-1 and TRBJ2-5, the full variable domain reads EAEVAQSPRYKITEKSQAVAFWCDPISGHATLYWYRQILGQGPELLVQFQDESVVDDSQLPKDRFSAERLKGVDSTLKIQPAELGDSAMYLCASSWRRAFEDPQETQYFGPGTRLLVL.

This chain uses TRBV18 with TRBJ2-5, with D maybe TRBD1 (6 bases). This CDR3 region has 17 residues. Germline CDR1 is KGHSH and CDR2 is LQKENI. The germline V and J ends were trimmed by 6 bases and 2 bases, with 22 bases remaining between them. The CDR3 bases are TGTGCCAGCTCCCCCGGAGGACAGTCGAGGGTACAAGAGACCCAGTACTTC. The encoded protein is CASSPGGQSRVQETQYF.

The chain combines TRBV28 with TRBJ2-5; 9 bases are shared with TRBD1. Looked up from germline, CDR1 is MDHEN and CDR2 is SYDVKM. Trimming cost V 3 bases and J 4 bases; bases outside gene matches: 3. The CDR3 length is 14 residues. This CDR3 reads CASSFTGGGETQYF. The CDR3 bases are TGTGCCAGCAGTTTCACAGGGGGCGGAGAGACCCAGTACTTC.

The chain employs TRBV29-1 and TRBJ2-3; D possibly corresponds to TRBD2 (6 bases). The V and J ends lost 5 bases and 0 bases respectively, with 15 bases between them. This CDR3 has 15 residues. The germline gives CDR1 SQVTM, CDR2 ANQGSEA. The CDR3 bases are TGCAGCGTTCGAAGGTCGGGAGAGAGCACAGATACGCAGTATTTT. Protein sequence: CSVRRSGESTDTQYF.

V and J are TRBV23-1 and TRBJ2-7; D gene ambiguous. TRBV23-1 is an open reading frame whose function is uncertain. This CDR3 is built from 12 residues. V was pared by 9 bases and J by 2 bases, with 11 bases between. For the CDR3, the DNA is TGCGCCAGTCGACGGTTGACCTACGAGCAGTACTTC. As protein: CASRRLTYEQYF.